A selection of T cell receptor beta chains follows, all from one sample in a study of T cells after yellow fever vaccination. TCRdb called the 5' RACE reads again in MiXCR, with one record for every CDR3 protein. In the table there are 120,000 or so distinct CDR3 sequences, about 8.4% of which are singletons. Sequenced here: CD8+ T cells sorted from PBMCs, sampled on the day of the yellow fever booster vaccination. The receptors were sampled from a man younger than 35 who received the YFV17D yellow fever vaccine. The CDR3 runs from the conserved cysteine through the conserved F or W. The D gene is left open where the match is weak. Size values are once, few and many counts, or a class for expanded clones, and some rows have none.

abundance	v_gene	d_gene	j_gene	CDR3aa	CDR3nt
-	TRBV4-1	-	TRBJ2-1	CASSPLPAPEQFF	TGCGCCAGCAGCCCCCTACCCGCGCCTGAGCAGTTCTTC
-	TRBV24-1	-	TRBJ2-5	CATSDFVQFQETQYF	TGTGCCACCAGTGATTTCGTACAGTTCCAAGAGACCCAGTACTTC
few	TRBV7-2	-	TRBJ1-5	CASSPRGLSGNQPQHF	TGTGCCAGCAGCCCTAGGGGACTTTCGGGCAATCAGCCCCAGCATTTT
few	TRBV4-1	TRBD2	TRBJ2-7	CASSLGPGGGEQYF	TGCGCCAGCAGCCTCGGGCCTGGGGGGGGCGAGCAGTACTTC
-	TRBV7-2	TRBD2	TRBJ2-5	CASSTGTSVWGETQYF	TGTGCCAGCAGCACCGGGACTAGCGTTTGGGGAGAGACCCAGTACTTC
many	TRBV15	TRBD2	TRBJ2-1	CATSTLAGGRDEQFF	TGTGCCACCAGCACCCTAGCGGGGGGGCGGGATGAGCAGTTCTTC
-	TRBV5-1	TRBD1	TRBJ1-5	CASRQRQGTWPQHF	TGCGCCAGCAGACAAAGACAGGGCACATGGCCCCAGCATTTT
many	TRBV5-5	TRBD1	TRBJ1-5	CASSLGMTGLQPQHF	TGTGCCAGCAGCTTGGGCATGACAGGGTTGCAGCCCCAGCATTTT
-	TRBV29-1	-	TRBJ2-2	CSVETPRGRNTGELFF	TGCAGCGTTGAAACCCCCCGGGGCCGGAACACCGGGGAGCTGTTTTTT
-	TRBV12-3/TRBV12-4	-	TRBJ1-2	CASSRSRTYGYTF	TGTGCCAGCAGTCGGTCCCGAACCTATGGCTACACCTTC
few	TRBV29-1	TRBD1	TRBJ1-1	CSVEDGQGNTVAAFF	TGCAGCGTTGAAGATGGACAGGGGAACACCGTCGCAGCTTTCTTT
medium-sized	TRBV5-1	-	TRBJ1-6	CASSLGDRLYSPLHF	TGCGCCAGCAGCTTGGGGGACCGCCTGTATTCACCCCTCCACTTT
-	TRBV19	-	TRBJ1-4	CASREWTNEKLFF	TGTGCCAGTAGAGAATGGACTAATGAAAAACTGTTTTTT
few	TRBV4-3	-	TRBJ1-1	CASSHLSYRDDTEAFF	TGCGCCAGCAGCCACCTCTCCTACAGGGACGACACTGAAGCTTTCTTT
-	TRBV7-2	-	TRBJ2-2	CASSLGSTLVQTGELFF	TGTGCCAGCAGCTTGGGGTCGACCCTAGTTCAGACCGGGGAGCTGTTTTTT
few	TRBV29-1	TRBD2	TRBJ2-3	CSVEETAGGTDTQYF	TGCAGCGTTGAAGAAACAGCGGGGGGCACAGATACGCAGTATTTT
many	TRBV10-3	-	TRBJ2-1	CAISESIYEQFF	TGTGCCATCAGTGAGTCGATTTATGAGCAGTTCTTC
-	TRBV4-1	-	TRBJ2-1	CASSQEKGGNEQFF	TGCGCCAGCAGCCAAGAAAAGGGTGGTAATGAGCAGTTCTTC
many	TRBV4-1	TRBD1	TRBJ2-1	CASSQPDRGEQFF	TGCGCCAGCAGCCAACCCGACAGGGGAGAGCAGTTCTTC
few	TRBV29-1	-	TRBJ1-1	CSVDDLNTEAFF	TGCAGCGTTGATGATCTCAACACTGAAGCTTTCTTT
-	TRBV9	-	TRBJ1-6	CASSVDGALYNSPLHF	TGTGCCAGCAGCGTAGACGGGGCACTATACAATTCACCCCTCCACTTT
few	TRBV10-2	TRBD2	TRBJ2-7	CASRITSGSSYEQYF	TGCGCCAGCAGGATTACTAGCGGAAGCTCCTACGAGCAGTACTTC
-	TRBV7-9	-	TRBJ1-6	CASSSSVAGVGSPLHF	TGTGCCAGCAGCTCGTCGGTCGCAGGGGTAGGATCACCCCTCCACTTT
-	TRBV6-5	-	TRBJ2-1	CASSDQGNPGEQFF	TGTGCCAGCAGTGACCAGGGTAATCCCGGTGAGCAGTTCTTC
-	TRBV6-1	-	TRBJ2-3	CASSTRAYPSTDTQYF	TGTGCCAGCAGTACCCGGGCCTACCCGAGCACAGATACGCAGTATTTT
few	TRBV3-1	-	TRBJ1-2	CASSHPGEGYTF	TGTGCCAGCAGCCATCCAGGGGAAGGCTACACCTTC
-	TRBV27	-	TRBJ2-1	CASSLLGGQDNEQFF	TGTGCCAGCAGTTTATTGGGGGGGCAGGACAATGAGCAGTTCTTC
few	TRBV19	-	TRBJ1-5	CASSPDSTYSNQPQHF	TGTGCCAGTAGTCCGGACAGTACCTATAGCAATCAGCCCCAGCATTTT
many	TRBV28	-	TRBJ1-3	CASSLRSTIYF	TGTGCCAGCAGTTTAAGATCCACCATATATTTT
-	TRBV5-1	-	TRBJ1-1	CASSLWKGDTEAFF	TGCGCCAGCAGCTTGTGGAAGGGCGACACTGAAGCTTTCTTT
-	TRBV7-2	-	TRBJ2-1	CASSLDGINEQFF	TGTGCCAGCAGCTTGGACGGGATCAATGAGCAGTTCTTC
-	TRBV9	-	TRBJ2-2	CASSVGGVDSGELFF	TGTGCCAGCAGCGTAGGAGGGGTGGATTCCGGGGAGCTGTTTTTT
few	TRBV29-1	-	TRBJ1-5	CSVGSRGQPQHF	TGCAGCGTTGGGTCGAGGGGACAGCCCCAGCATTTT
few	TRBV20-1	TRBD1	TRBJ1-4	CLQGGAEKLFF	TGCCTCCAGGGGGGGGCCGAAAAACTGTTTTTT
-	TRBV18	-	TRBJ1-2	CASSPPGPSPGLWLTF	TGTGCCAGCTCACCACCGGGGCCATCACCAGGACTATGGCTCACCTTC
few	TRBV18	-	TRBJ1-2	CASSTGGNYGYTF	TGTGCCAGCTCCACTGGGGGTAACTATGGCTACACCTTC
few	TRBV29-1	-	TRBJ2-1	CSVEDRSSYNEQFF	TGCAGCGTTGAAGACCGGAGCTCCTACAATGAGCAGTTCTTC
few	TRBV27	-	TRBJ2-3	CASSYRANTDTQYF	TGTGCCAGCAGTTACAGGGCGAACACAGATACGCAGTATTTT
-	TRBV20-1	TRBD2	TRBJ2-5	CSAVPEVAGELETQYF	TGCAGTGCTGTTCCCGAGGTAGCGGGGGAGTTGGAGACCCAGTACTTC
-	TRBV4-1	-	TRBJ2-3	CASSQETATDTQYF	TGCGCCAGCAGCCAAGAGACAGCCACAGATACGCAGTATTTT
few	TRBV15	TRBD1	TRBJ2-5	CATSSGTGVGETQYF	TGTGCCACCAGCAGCGGGACAGGGGTCGGGGAGACCCAGTACTTC
few	TRBV9	-	TRBJ2-1	CASSVLVGAYNEQFF	TGTGCCAGCAGCGTACTAGTCGGGGCATACAATGAGCAGTTCTTC
few	TRBV5-1	TRBD1	TRBJ1-1	CASSLVWTGGTEAFF	TGCGCCAGCAGCTTGGTTTGGACAGGGGGGACTGAAGCTTTCTTT
few	TRBV24-1	-	TRBJ2-7	CATHTGRDEQYF	TGTGCCACCCATACAGGGCGAGACGAGCAGTACTTC
-	TRBV4-1	-	TRBJ2-1	CASSQGLLNYNEQFF	TGCGCCAGCAGCCAAGGACTTTTGAACTACAATGAGCAGTTCTTC
-	TRBV5-1	TRBD1	TRBJ2-3	CASSLWGTGLMDTQYF	TGCGCCAGCAGCTTGTGGGGGACAGGGCTAATGGATACGCAGTATTTT
-	TRBV5-1	TRBD1	TRBJ1-1	CASSLTPGRPGQKNTEAFF	TGCGCCAGCAGCTTGACCCCCGGGAGACCGGGACAGAAGAACACTGAAGCTTTCTTT
-	TRBV6-2/TRBV6-3	-	TRBJ2-3	CASSYSEGLHSPETQYF	TGTGCCAGCAGTTACTCGGAGGGCCTCCACTCCCCTGAAACGCAGTATTTT
few	TRBV3-1	-	TRBJ2-7	CASSPGGASSYEQYF	TGTGCCAGCAGCCCAGGGGGGGCAAGCTCCTACGAGCAGTACTTC
few	TRBV12-3/TRBV12-4	-	TRBJ1-4	CASSTDRTNEKLFF	TGTGCCAGCAGTACCGACAGAACTAATGAAAAACTGTTTTTT
-	TRBV4-1	-	TRBJ2-2	CASSPSNTGELFF	TGCGCCAGCAGCCCCTCAAACACCGGGGAGCTGTTTTTT
few	TRBV27	TRBD2	TRBJ2-7	CASSLRTSGVGYEQYF	TGTGCCAGCAGTCTACGGACTAGCGGGGTCGGGTACGAGCAGTACTTC
-	TRBV4-1	TRBD1	TRBJ1-1	CASSLQGENTEAFF	TGCGCCAGCAGCCTACAGGGGGAGAACACTGAAGCTTTCTTT
few	TRBV29-1	TRBD1	TRBJ1-5	CSVPNRGCNQPQHF	TGCAGCGTCCCCAACAGGGGATGTAATCAGCCCCAGCATTTT